This passage covers 19 T cell receptor beta chains from one sample sequenced in a study of control samples from healthy donors and cancer patients. Using immunoSEQ multiplex PCR, the repertoire was profiled, and TCRdb retains in-frame clones only, with some absent. The sample includes 200,000 to 250,000 clones, just under 95% of them seen just once. Sequencing was performed on blood. These receptors were taken from a man aged 50-59 years in good health.

J is TRBJ1-2 and V is TRBV11-2; D unclear. Germline CDR1 is SGHAT and CDR2 is FQNNGV. V was cut by 2 bases and J by 2 bases, with 18 bases left in between. This CDR3 comprises 17 residues. In DNA form, the CDR3 reads TGTGCCAGCAGCTTACTCCGCGGAGGGATCGGCAACTATGGCTACACCTTC. Translating gives CASSLLRGGIGNYGYTF.

This sequence joins TRBV4-1 and TRBJ2-1; 7 bases agree with TRBD1. The CDR3 loop spans 15 amino acids. The J segment lost 12 bases and the V segment lost 5 bases, leaving 16 bases of the junction unmatched. Germline loops: CDR1 MGHRA, CDR2 YSYEKL. DNA of the CDR3: TGCGCCAGCAGCTATACGGGACAGCCCTACACCGGGCAGTTCTTC. Protein sequence: CASSYTGQPYTGQFF.

This clone was found once. The genes are TRBV19 and TRBJ2-7; 10 nucleotides align to TRBD1. V trimming: 6 bases; J trimming: 7 bases; junction bases outside the gene matches: 12. Germline V gene lookup returns CDR1 LNHDA and CDR2 SQIVND (reference sequence). This CDR3 has 15 amino acids. For the CDR3, the DNA is TGTGCCAGTAGGGAGTGGGGACAGGGGACGGGGGAGCAGTACTTC. Translated, it gives CASREWGQGTGEQYF. Supplemented by reference TRBV19 and TRBJ2-7, the full variable domain reads DGGITQSPKYLFRKEGQNVTLSCEQNLNHDAMYWYRQDPGQGLRLIYYSQIVNDFQKGDIAEGYSVSREKKESFPLTVTSAQKNPTAFYLCASREWGQGTGEQYFGPGTRLTVT.

For the CDR3, the DNA is TGTGCCAGCTCACCCGGGACAGGGGGCTCCTATGGCTACACCTTC. Translation gives CASSPGTGGSYGYTF. The rearrangement uses TRBV18 and TRBJ1-2, with 12 nucleotides matching TRBD1. The CDR3 covers 15 residues. Trimming removed 3 bases from V and 4 bases from J; junction bases left unmatched: 3. Germline CDR1 KGHSH, CDR2 LQKENI.

V gene TRBV5-6 combines with J gene TRBJ1-5, with D possibly TRBD1 on 6 matching bases. This CDR3 contains 13 residues. The germline V and J ends were trimmed by 5 bases and 9 bases, with 15 bases remaining between them. The germline V gene has CDR1 SGHDT and CDR2 YYEEEE. The CDR3 DNA is TGTGCCAGCAGGGGGGGCCCGGAGGGGCCCCAGCATTTT. It specifies CASRGGPEGPQHF.

Concerning this clone itself: Other DNA sequences of this sample code for an identical CDR3. The rearrangement joins TRBV5-1 to TRBJ1-2; D call uncertain. Trimming cost V 0 bases and J 4 bases, with 7 bases left between them. The CDR3 has 13 residues. The V gene's germline CDR1 is SGHRS and CDR2 YFSETQ. The CDR3 region has the DNA TGCGCCAGCAGCTTGGCCGGGTCCTATGGCTACACCTTC. Its translation: CASSLAGSYGYTF. Full variable domain (outside the CDR3, taken from reference TRBV5-1 and TRBJ1-2): KAGVTQTPRYLIKTRGQQVTLSCSPISGHRSVSWYQQTPGQGLQFLFEYFSETQRNKGNFPGRFSGRQFSNSRSEMNVSTLELGDSALYLCASSLAGSYGYTFGSGTRLTVV.

This rearrangement joins TRBV7-2 to TRBJ1-6; no clear D gene. The germline V gene has CDR1 SGHTA and CDR2 FQGNSA. CDR3 length: 15 amino acids. V dropped 4 bases and J dropped 5 bases, with 12 bases sitting between them. The CDR3 loop is CASSSDTGDNSPLHF. The CDR3 DNA is TGTGCCAGCAGCTCGGATACTGGAGATAATTCACCCCTCCACTTT.

The J gene is TRBJ1-6, the V gene TRBV19; D unclear. Per the germline V gene, CDR1 is LNHDA and CDR2 is SQIVND (reference sequence). This CDR3 has 13 amino acids. Deletions cut 7 bases from V and 4 bases from J, with 8 bases between. The CDR3, as DNA: TGTGCCAGTAACAACCCATATAATTCACCCCTCCACTTT. Its translation: CASNNPYNSPLHF.

The genes are TRBV3-1 (or the pseudogene TRBV3-2) and TRBJ2-7, with 9 bases that match TRBD1. Trimming at V came to 5 bases and at J to 12 bases, leaving 11 bases not matched to a gene. Germline assignment: CDR1 LGHDT and CDR2 YNNKEL (reference sequence). The CDR3 length is 13 residues. The CDR3 reads CASSGRDRAFLYV. The CDR3 DNA follows: TGTGCCAGCAGCGGCCGGGACAGGGCTTTTTTGTACGTC.

This clone appeared once. Other DNA variants within this sample encode the same CDR3. The chain recombines TRBV6-1 with TRBJ1-2; D might be TRBD1 (6 bases). Germline V gene sequence: CDR1 MNHNS, CDR2 SASEGT. The CDR3 runs 14 residues. V lost 3 bases, J lost 4 bases, and 12 bases lay in between. CDR3 DNA sequence: TGTGCCAGCAGTGAGGGCAGGGGTTCCTATGGCTACACCTTC. This gives the protein CASSEGRGSYGYTF.

The chain combines TRBV30 with TRBJ1-1; D gene unclear. V dropped 4 bases and J dropped 4 bases, with 7 bases sitting between them. The CDR3 has 11 amino acids. Germline values: CDR1 GTSNPN, CDR2 SVGIG (reference sequence). In DNA, the CDR3 is TGTGCCTGGAACCATTTCACTGAAGCTTTCTTT. It yields the protein CAWNHFTEAFF.

V usage is TRBV10-3 and J usage is TRBJ1-2, with 9 bases identical to TRBD1. V trimming: 6 bases; J trimming: 5 bases; junction bases outside the gene matches: 7. Germline CDR1 and CDR2: ENHRY and SYGVKD. The CDR3 loop spans 14 amino acids. The CDR3 nucleotides read TGTGCCATCAGGGGAGACAGGGGGGGGTATGGCTACACCTTC. Protein: CAIRGDRGGYGYTF.

The chain is built from TRBV5-1 and TRBJ1-2; TRBD1 matches at 10 bases. Germline V gives CDR1 SGHRS, CDR2 YFSETQ. The ends lost 2 bases at V and 6 bases at J; junction bases unmatched: 7. This CDR3 comprises 15 residues. CDR3: CASSFSGTGDDGYTF. DNA of the CDR3: TGCGCCAGCAGCTTCTCCGGGACAGGGGATGATGGCTACACCTTC.

The chain links TRBV6-5 to TRBJ1-5; 7 bases align to TRBD1. Germline V gene data show CDR1 as MNHEY and CDR2 as SVGAGI. Germline trimming cut 7 bases from V and 9 bases from J; bases unmatched to any gene: 6. The CDR3 loop spans 12 amino acids. In nucleotides, the CDR3 is TGTGCCAGCACCGAGGGGGCCAGGCCCCAGCATTTT. Translated, it gives CASTEGARPQHF.

The V and J genes are TRBV7-6 and TRBJ2-2, with TRBD1 matching 8 bases. The junction had 0 bases not matched to a gene; V was cut back by 0 bases and J by 0 bases. CDR1 and CDR2 (germline): SGHVS, FNYEAQ. The CDR3 is 16 residues long. CDR3 DNA: TGTGCCAGCAGCTTAGCGGGACAGGCGAACACCGGGGAGCTGTTTTTT. This encodes CASSLAGQANTGELFF. The full variable domain, with the rest looked up from reference TRBV7-6 and TRBJ2-2, is GAGVSQSPRYKVTKRGQDVALRCDPISGHVSLYWYRQALGQGPEFLTYFNYEAQQDKSGLPNDRFSAERPEGSISTLTIQRTEQRDSAMYRCASSLAGQANTGELFFGEGSRLTVL.

The CDR3 reads CASSLGTYEQYV. CDR3 in DNA: TGTGCCAGCTCTCTGGGGACCTACGAGCAGTACGTC. The chain couples TRBV2 to TRBJ2-7; D unresolved. Trimming shortened V by 8 bases and J by 2 bases, and 10 bases separated the two germline ends. This CDR3 spans 12 amino acids. Per the germline V gene, CDR1 is SNHLY and CDR2 is FYNNEI.

J is TRBJ1-5 and V is TRBV2; D is perhaps TRBD1 (6 bases). Per germline, CDR1 SNHLY and CDR2 FYNNEI. CDR3 length: 16 residues. Between the trimmed V and J ends, which lost 6 bases and 4 bases, there was a span of 19 bases. DNA of the CDR3: TGTGCCAGCAGCTTCACCACAGGGAAAAGGAATCAGCCCCAGCATTTT. This translates into CASSFTTGKRNQPQHF. The full variable domain, its missing parts supplied by reference TRBV2 and TRBJ1-5, is EPEVTQTPSHQVTQMGQEVILRCVPISNHLYFYWYRQILGQKVEFLVSFYNNEISEKSEIFDDQFSVERPDGSNFTLKIRSTKLEDSAMYFCASSFTTGKRNQPQHFGDGTRLSIL.

The chain couples TRBV4-2 to TRBJ1-5, with D unresolved. CDR1 and CDR2 (germline): LGHNA, YNFKEQ. V shed 2 bases and J shed 0 bases, with 11 bases lying between them. The CDR3 has 16 amino acids. This chain's CDR3 is CASSQWSITSNQPQHF. In nucleotides, the CDR3 is TGTGCCAGCAGCCAATGGTCCATAACTAGCAATCAGCCCCAGCATTTT.

This chain uses TRBV18 with TRBJ2-7; maybe TRBD2 (6 bases). Trimming cost V 5 bases and J 1 base, with 9 bases left between them. In germline, CDR1 is KGHSH, CDR2 LQKENI. The CDR3 is 13 amino acids. In DNA form, the CDR3 reads TGTGCCAGCTCAGGGGACTGGTCCTACGAGCAGTACTTC. Protein: CASSGDWSYEQYF.